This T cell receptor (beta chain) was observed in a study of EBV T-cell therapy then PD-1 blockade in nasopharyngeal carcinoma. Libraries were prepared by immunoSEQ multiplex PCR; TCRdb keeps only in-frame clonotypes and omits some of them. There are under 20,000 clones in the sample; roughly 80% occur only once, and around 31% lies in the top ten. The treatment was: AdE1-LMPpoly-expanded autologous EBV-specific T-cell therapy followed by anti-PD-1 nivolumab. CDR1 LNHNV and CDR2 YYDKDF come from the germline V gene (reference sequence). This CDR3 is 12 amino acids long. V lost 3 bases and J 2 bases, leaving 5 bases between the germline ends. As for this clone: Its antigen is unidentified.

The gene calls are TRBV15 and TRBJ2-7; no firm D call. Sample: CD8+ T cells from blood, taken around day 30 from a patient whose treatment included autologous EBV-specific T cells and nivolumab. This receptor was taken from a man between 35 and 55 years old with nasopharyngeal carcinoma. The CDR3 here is CATSSVPYEQYF. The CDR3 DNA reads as TGTGCCACCAGCAGCGTTCCCTACGAGCAGTACTTC.